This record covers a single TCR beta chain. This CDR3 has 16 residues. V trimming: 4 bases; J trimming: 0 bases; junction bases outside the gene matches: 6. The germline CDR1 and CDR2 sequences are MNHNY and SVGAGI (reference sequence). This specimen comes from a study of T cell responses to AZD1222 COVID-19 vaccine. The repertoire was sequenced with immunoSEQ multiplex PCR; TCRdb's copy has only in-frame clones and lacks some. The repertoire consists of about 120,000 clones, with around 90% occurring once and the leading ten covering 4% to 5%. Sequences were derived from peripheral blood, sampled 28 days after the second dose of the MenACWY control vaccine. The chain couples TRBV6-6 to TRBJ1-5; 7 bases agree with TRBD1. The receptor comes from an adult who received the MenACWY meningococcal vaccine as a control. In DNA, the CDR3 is TGTGCCAGCAGTTCAGGACAGGAGCTTAGCAATCAGCCCCAGCATTTT. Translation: CASSSGQELSNQPQHF.